The T cell receptor beta chain under discussion was sequenced for a study of PD-1 blockade in mismatch repair-deficient tumors. Measured with immunoSEQ multiplex PCR; TCRdb has only the in-frame clones, and not every one. Here the sample spans about 100,000 clones, over 75% being singletons. The CDR3 consists of 12 residues. CDR1 is MDHEN, CDR2 SYDVKM, per germline. Between the trimmed V and J ends, which lost 2 bases and 7 bases, there was a span of 6 bases. This sample comprised peripheral blood, obtained about 33 weeks after starting pembrolizumab. The TCR comes from an adult with mismatch repair-deficient cancer. The V and J genes are TRBV28 and TRBJ2-1; the D is unclear. The CDR3 loop reads CASSLSWNEQFF. Here the CDR3 DNA reads TGTGCCAGCAGTTTAAGTTGGAATGAGCAGTTCTTC.